The 20 T cell receptor beta chains reported below all come from one sample, sequenced in a study of PD-1 blockade in classical Hodgkin lymphoma. Clones were read by immunoSEQ multiplex PCR, and TCRdb kept only the in-frame ones, dropping some. Among 25,000 to 30,000 clones, about two thirds were seen once, and the ten largest hold more than 3%. Each and every patient relapsed after autologous stem cell transplantation, and patients got differing brentuximab vedotin exposure. This specimen consisted of peripheral blood mononuclear cells (PBMCs), obtained before the second cycle of nivolumab. The receptors here all came from a human donor with classical Hodgkin lymphoma.

CDR3 sequence reads: CASSQATGGFFVDYGYTF. CDR3 nucleotide sequence: TGTGCCAGCAGCCAAGCAACAGGGGGATTCTTTGTAGACTATGGCTACACCTTC. The rearrangement links TRBV4-2 to TRBJ1-2; 8 bases agree with TRBD1. Trimming at V came to 1 base and at J to 3 bases, leaving 13 bases not matched to a gene. There are 18 residues in the CDR3. Germline V gene lookup returns CDR1 LGHNA and CDR2 YNFKEQ.

This clone was seen a few times. The J gene is TRBJ2-1, the V gene TRBV28, with D perhaps matching TRBD2 (6 bases). The CDR3 runs to 13 residues. V lost 8 bases, J lost 4 bases, and 12 bases lay in between. Germline assignment: CDR1 MDHEN and CDR2 SYDVKM. CDR3 sequence reads: CASSTSAYNEQFF. The CDR3 bases are TGTGCCAGCTCGACTAGTGCTTACAATGAGCAGTTCTTC. The full variable domain, its missing parts supplied by reference TRBV28 and TRBJ2-1, is DVKVTQSSRYLVKRTGEKVFLECVQDMDHENMFWYRQDPGLGLRLIYFSYDVKMKEKGDIPEGYSVSREKKERFSLILESASTNQTSMYLCASSTSAYNEQFFGPGTRLTVL.

This clone showed up just a few times. The V call is TRBV7-8, the J call TRBJ1-6; weak D call: TRBD1 (5 bases). The V end lost 10 bases, the J end lost 10 bases, and 20 bases lay between the germline ends. Germline CDR1 and CDR2: SGHVS and FQNEAQ. The CDR3 totals 14 residues. CDR3 in amino acids: CATGAFGGDSPLHF. CDR3 DNA sequence: TGTGCCACCGGCGCCTTTGGGGGAGACTCACCCCTCCACTTT.

This chain uses TRBV7-3 with TRBJ2-3; 8 nucleotides agree with TRBD2. The trim removed 0 bases at V and 6 bases at J, leaving 5 bases unmatched. This CDR3 is built from 15 residues. CDR1 is SGHTA and CDR2 is FQGTGA in the germline V gene. The CDR3 loop reads CASSLTRGGPDTQYF. The CDR3 bases are TGTGCCAGCAGCTTAACACGGGGGGGCCCCGATACGCAGTATTTT.

Only a few counts were recorded for this clone. The chain links TRBV5-1 to TRBJ1-4; TRBD1 might be the D (5 bases). CDR1 is SGHRS and CDR2 is YFSETQ in the germline V gene. Trimming removed 2 bases from V and 3 bases from J, with 14 bases in between. The CDR3 totals 16 residues. In nucleotides, the CDR3 is TGCGCCAGCAGCTTACAGGCAGCTGGGTCTAATGAAAAACTGTTTTTT. Amino acid sequence: CASSLQAAGSNEKLFF.

This CDR3 reads CASRDGTGGQNTEAFF. CDR3 sequence (DNA): TGTGCCAGCAGAGACGGGACAGGGGGCCAGAACACTGAAGCTTTCTTT. V gene TRBV6-4 combines with J gene TRBJ1-1, with TRBD1 identical over 12 bases. The CDR3 has 16 residues. Looked up from germline, CDR1 is MRHNA and CDR2 is SNTAGT. V lost 6 bases, J lost 1 base, and 6 bases stayed unmatched.

This chain links TRBV27 with TRBJ2-1; D uncertain. Trimming stripped 7 bases from V and 4 bases from J, with 8 bases between. The CDR3 contains 12 residues. Germline values: CDR1 MNHEY, CDR2 SMNVEV (reference sequence). CDR3 bases: TGTGCCAGCACCTATGGGTACAATGAGCAGTTCTTC. It is translated as CASTYGYNEQFF.

The CDR3, as DNA: TGTGCCAGCAGCTTAGGAGCCAGGGGGACCGAGCAGTACTTC. This sequence encodes CASSLGARGTEQYF. The chain links TRBV7-6 to TRBJ2-7, with TRBD1 matching over 7 bases. V lost 1 base to trimming and J lost 6 bases; unmatched junction nucleotides: 6. The CDR3 totals 14 residues. The germline V gene encodes CDR1 SGHVS and CDR2 FNYEAQ. Supplemented by reference TRBV7-6 and TRBJ2-7, the full variable domain reads GAGVSQSPRYKVTKRGQDVALRCDPISGHVSLYWYRQALGQGPEFLTYFNYEAQQDKSGLPNDRFSAERPEGSISTLTIQRTEQRDSAMYRCASSLGARGTEQYFGPGTRLTVT.

This chain joins TRBV6-5 and TRBJ2-2, with 8 bases aligning to TRBD1. CDR1 and CDR2 from the germline V gene are MNHEY and SVGAGI. The J segment lost 4 bases and the V segment lost 3 bases, leaving 7 bases of the junction unmatched. The CDR3 is made up of 16 amino acids. The CDR3 reads CASSYYDRGATGELFF. CDR3 in DNA: TGTGCCAGCAGTTATTATGACAGGGGCGCCACCGGGGAGCTGTTTTTT.

The chain has TRBV7-9 and TRBJ1-2, with TRBD1 identical over 10 bases. The CDR3 is 15 residues long. CDR1 and CDR2 (germline): SEHNR, FQNEAQ (reference sequence). Unmatched junction bases numbered 11, after V lost 7 bases and J lost 6 bases. CDR3 residues: CASTVPGTGADGYTF. In DNA, the CDR3 is TGTGCCAGCACCGTTCCCGGGACAGGGGCCGATGGCTACACCTTC.

V is TRBV5-6 and J is TRBJ1-6; D perhaps matches TRBD1 (5 bases). CDR3 length: 16 residues. Germline CDR1 SGHDT, CDR2 YYEEEE. The V and J ends lost 0 bases and 7 bases respectively, with 14 bases between them. CDR3 residues: CASSLGTGGINSPLHF. The CDR3 region has the DNA TGTGCCAGCAGCTTGGGCACAGGAGGGATAAATTCACCCCTCCACTTT.

V and J are TRBV7-2 and TRBJ2-2; D is perhaps TRBD2 (7 bases). Looked up from germline, CDR1 is SGHTA and CDR2 is FQGNSA. Trimming took 5 bases from V and 4 from J, leaving 14 bases between them. The CDR3 is made up of 15 amino acids. The DNA of the CDR3 is TGTGCCAGCAGCCGGGGGGCGGTAGGCACCGGGGAGCTGTTTTTT. Protein sequence: CASSRGAVGTGELFF.

This clone was detected only a few times. The J gene is TRBJ1-1, the V gene TRBV30; D uncertain. Deletions cut 2 bases from V and 4 bases from J, with 11 bases between. Germline V CDR1 and CDR2: GTSNPN, SVGIG (reference sequence). CDR3 length equals 13 residues. The CDR3 spells CAWSPSGGTEAFF. The CDR3 DNA is TGTGCCTGGAGTCCCAGCGGCGGCACTGAAGCTTTCTTT.

This clone turned up a few times. The chain recombines TRBV4-2 with TRBJ2-7; D may match TRBD1 or TRBD2 (5 bases each). Germline values: CDR1 LGHNA, CDR2 YNFKEQ. CDR3 length: 15 amino acids. Trimming cost V 1 base and J 4 bases, with 14 bases left between them. The CDR3, as DNA: TGTGCCAGCAGCCAAGTATTTGGGGGAGCTTACGAGCAGTACTTC. It translates to CASSQVFGGAYEQYF.

J is TRBJ2-7 and V is TRBV7-8; D uncertain. The CDR3 runs to 15 residues. The germline V gene encodes CDR1 SGHVS and CDR2 FQNEAQ. V was trimmed by 4 bases and J by 2 bases, leaving 15 bases between them. CDR3 sequence: CASSSPPDWAYEQYF. CDR3 nucleotides: TGTGCCAGCAGCTCGCCCCCTGACTGGGCCTACGAGCAGTACTTC.

The chain recombines TRBV30 with TRBJ2-1; either TRBD1 or TRBD2 may fit D (5 bases each). The CDR3 is made up of 15 amino acids. Germline-derived CDR1 and CDR2 are GTSNPN and SVGIG (reference sequence). V gave up 3 bases and J gave up 0 bases, with 12 bases separating them. The CDR3 DNA reads TGTGCCTGGAGCGAGGGGTACAGCTCCTACAATGAGCAGTTCTTC. It specifies CAWSEGYSSYNEQFF.

The CDR3 loop reads CASSLGQGQNYGYTF. CDR3 in DNA: TGCGCCAGCAGCTTGGGACAGGGGCAGAACTATGGCTACACCTTC. The chain links TRBV5-1 to TRBJ1-2, with TRBD1 identical over 8 bases. The CDR3 has 15 amino acids. J gave up 2 bases and V 0 bases, and 3 bases lay outside the gene matches. Per germline, CDR1 SGHRS and CDR2 YFSETQ.

The V call is TRBV15, the J call TRBJ1-6; D ambiguous. The CDR3 spans 13 residues. The V end lost 3 bases, the J end lost 6 bases, and 6 bases lay between the germline ends. Germline V gives CDR1 LNHNV, CDR2 YYDKDF (reference sequence). The CDR3 loop is CATSRASNSPLHF. The CDR3, as DNA: TGTGCCACCAGCAGGGCGAGTAATTCACCCCTCCACTTT.

The chain links TRBV7-2 to TRBJ1-1, with D unresolved. This CDR3 is built from 13 residues. V shed 1 base and J shed 1 base, with 4 bases lying between them. Germline V gene lookup returns CDR1 SGHTA and CDR2 FQGNSA. CDR3 protein: CASSLDRNTEAFF. CDR3 DNA sequence: TGTGCCAGCAGCTTAGATAGGAACACTGAAGCTTTCTTT. Looking up the rest from reference TRBV7-2 and TRBJ1-1 gives the full variable domain: GAGVSQSPSNKVTEKGKDVELRCDPISGHTALYWYRQSLGQGLEFLIYFQGNSAPDKSGLPSDRFSAERTGGSVSTLTIQRTQQEDSAVYLCASSLDRNTEAFFGQGTRLTVV.

J is TRBJ1-5 and V is TRBV19, with 7 nucleotides matching TRBD1. Germline trimming cut 4 bases from V and 1 base from J; bases unmatched to any gene: 10. The CDR3 sequence is 17 residues long. Germline loops: CDR1 LNHDA, CDR2 SQIVND (reference sequence). The CDR3, as DNA: TGTGCCAGTAGTAATGACAGGGAGGCCGGGAGCAATCAGCCCCAGCATTTT. As protein: CASSNDREAGSNQPQHF.